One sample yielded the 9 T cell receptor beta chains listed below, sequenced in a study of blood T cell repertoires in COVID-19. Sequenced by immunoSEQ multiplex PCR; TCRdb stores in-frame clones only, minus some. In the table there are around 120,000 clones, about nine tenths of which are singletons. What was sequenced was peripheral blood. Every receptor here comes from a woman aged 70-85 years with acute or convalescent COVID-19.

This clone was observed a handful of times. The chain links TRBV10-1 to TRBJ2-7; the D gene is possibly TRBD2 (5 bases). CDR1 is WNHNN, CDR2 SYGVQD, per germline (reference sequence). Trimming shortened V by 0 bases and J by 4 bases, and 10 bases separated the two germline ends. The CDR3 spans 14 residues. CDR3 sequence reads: CASSESRSGYEQYF. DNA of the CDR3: TGCGCCAGCAGTGAGTCTCGCAGCGGATACGAGCAGTACTTC.

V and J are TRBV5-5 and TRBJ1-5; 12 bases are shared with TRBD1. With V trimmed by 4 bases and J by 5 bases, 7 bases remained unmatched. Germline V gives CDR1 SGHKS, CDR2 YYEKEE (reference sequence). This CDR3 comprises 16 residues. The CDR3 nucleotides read TGTGCCAGCAGCCCATCCGGGACAGGGGGCTATCAGCCCCAGCATTTT. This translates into CASSPSGTGGYQPQHF.

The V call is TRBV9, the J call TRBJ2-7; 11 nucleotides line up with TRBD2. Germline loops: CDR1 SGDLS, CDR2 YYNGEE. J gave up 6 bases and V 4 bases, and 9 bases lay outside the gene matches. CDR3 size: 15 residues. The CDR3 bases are TGTGCCAGCAGCTTTAGCGGGGGGGCCGCTTCCGAGCAGTACTTC. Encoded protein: CASSFSGGAASEQYF.

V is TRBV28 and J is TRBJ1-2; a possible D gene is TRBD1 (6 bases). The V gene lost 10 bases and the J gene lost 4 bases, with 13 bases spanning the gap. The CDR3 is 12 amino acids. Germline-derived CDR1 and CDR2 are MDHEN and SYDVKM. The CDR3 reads CATRQAFYGYTF. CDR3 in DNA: TGTGCCACCCGACAGGCGTTCTATGGCTACACCTTC.

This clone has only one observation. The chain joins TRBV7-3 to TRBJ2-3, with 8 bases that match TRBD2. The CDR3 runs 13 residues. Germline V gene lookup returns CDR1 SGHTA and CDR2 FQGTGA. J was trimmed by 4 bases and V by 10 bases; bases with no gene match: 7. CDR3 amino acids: CATAAGGPDTQYF. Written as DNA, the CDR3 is TGTGCCACCGCGGCGGGGGGCCCAGATACGCAGTATTTT.

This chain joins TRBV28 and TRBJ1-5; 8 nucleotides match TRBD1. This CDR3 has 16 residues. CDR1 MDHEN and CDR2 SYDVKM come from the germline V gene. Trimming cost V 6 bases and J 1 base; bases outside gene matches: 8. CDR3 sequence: CASRTGQGLSNQPQHF. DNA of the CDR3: TGTGCCAGCAGAACAGGACAGGGTCTAAGCAATCAGCCCCAGCATTTT.

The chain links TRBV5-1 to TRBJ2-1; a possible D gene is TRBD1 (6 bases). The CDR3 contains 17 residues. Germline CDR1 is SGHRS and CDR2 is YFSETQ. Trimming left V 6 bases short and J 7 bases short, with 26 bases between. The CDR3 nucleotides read TGCGCCAGCAACAATCTAAGGGGACAAGCCACTCAAAATGAGCAGTTCTTC. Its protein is CASNNLRGQATQNEQFF.

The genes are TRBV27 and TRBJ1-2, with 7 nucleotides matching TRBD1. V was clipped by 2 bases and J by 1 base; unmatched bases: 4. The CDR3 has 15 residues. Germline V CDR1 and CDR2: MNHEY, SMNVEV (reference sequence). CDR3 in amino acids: CASSLIGGGNYGYTF. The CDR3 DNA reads TGTGCCAGCAGTTTAATAGGGGGCGGTAACTATGGCTACACCTTC.

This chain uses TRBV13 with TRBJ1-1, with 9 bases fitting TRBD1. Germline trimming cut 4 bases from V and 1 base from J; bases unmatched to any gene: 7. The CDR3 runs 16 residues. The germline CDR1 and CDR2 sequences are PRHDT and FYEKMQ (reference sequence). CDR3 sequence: CASSWRDRAANTEAFF. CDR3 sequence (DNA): TGTGCCAGCAGCTGGCGGGACAGGGCCGCGAACACTGAAGCTTTCTTT.